The following is a T cell receptor beta chain sequence with its context. The antigen remains undetermined. The data stem from a study of CD8 T cells in Susac syndrome. Points from the study as a whole: The authors acknowledged that the study's TCR sequencing and HLA analysis involved relatively few individuals.

RNA amounts of roughly 0.45 to 1 ug underwent reverse transcription with random hexamers. The amplification used immunoSEQ multiplex PCR on TCR beta CDR3; it spanned 54 Vbeta and 13 Jbeta. TCRdb passed the immunoSEQ multiplex PCR reads through MiXCR, listing each CDR3 protein once. The sample records 400,000 to 550,000 distinct CDR3 sequences, around 85% being singletons. The T cells that were sequenced for TCR beta were CD8+ and CD4+ cells from blood. Treatment-naive patients with stable or active relapsing-remitting disease served as multiple sclerosis controls. The germline V gene has CDR1 MNHNS and CDR2 SASEGT. Deletions cut 11 bases from V and 2 bases from J, with 13 bases between. The CDR3 runs 12 residues.

The sequencing input was CD8+ T cells from PBMCs. The receptor comes from a human donor with multiple sclerosis. The rearrangement links TRBV6-1 to TRBJ2-7; tentatively, D is TRBD1 (5 bases). The CDR3 reads CASLVGAYEQYF. Written as DNA, the CDR3 is TGTGCCTCTCTTGTAGGGGCCTACGAGCAGTACTTC.